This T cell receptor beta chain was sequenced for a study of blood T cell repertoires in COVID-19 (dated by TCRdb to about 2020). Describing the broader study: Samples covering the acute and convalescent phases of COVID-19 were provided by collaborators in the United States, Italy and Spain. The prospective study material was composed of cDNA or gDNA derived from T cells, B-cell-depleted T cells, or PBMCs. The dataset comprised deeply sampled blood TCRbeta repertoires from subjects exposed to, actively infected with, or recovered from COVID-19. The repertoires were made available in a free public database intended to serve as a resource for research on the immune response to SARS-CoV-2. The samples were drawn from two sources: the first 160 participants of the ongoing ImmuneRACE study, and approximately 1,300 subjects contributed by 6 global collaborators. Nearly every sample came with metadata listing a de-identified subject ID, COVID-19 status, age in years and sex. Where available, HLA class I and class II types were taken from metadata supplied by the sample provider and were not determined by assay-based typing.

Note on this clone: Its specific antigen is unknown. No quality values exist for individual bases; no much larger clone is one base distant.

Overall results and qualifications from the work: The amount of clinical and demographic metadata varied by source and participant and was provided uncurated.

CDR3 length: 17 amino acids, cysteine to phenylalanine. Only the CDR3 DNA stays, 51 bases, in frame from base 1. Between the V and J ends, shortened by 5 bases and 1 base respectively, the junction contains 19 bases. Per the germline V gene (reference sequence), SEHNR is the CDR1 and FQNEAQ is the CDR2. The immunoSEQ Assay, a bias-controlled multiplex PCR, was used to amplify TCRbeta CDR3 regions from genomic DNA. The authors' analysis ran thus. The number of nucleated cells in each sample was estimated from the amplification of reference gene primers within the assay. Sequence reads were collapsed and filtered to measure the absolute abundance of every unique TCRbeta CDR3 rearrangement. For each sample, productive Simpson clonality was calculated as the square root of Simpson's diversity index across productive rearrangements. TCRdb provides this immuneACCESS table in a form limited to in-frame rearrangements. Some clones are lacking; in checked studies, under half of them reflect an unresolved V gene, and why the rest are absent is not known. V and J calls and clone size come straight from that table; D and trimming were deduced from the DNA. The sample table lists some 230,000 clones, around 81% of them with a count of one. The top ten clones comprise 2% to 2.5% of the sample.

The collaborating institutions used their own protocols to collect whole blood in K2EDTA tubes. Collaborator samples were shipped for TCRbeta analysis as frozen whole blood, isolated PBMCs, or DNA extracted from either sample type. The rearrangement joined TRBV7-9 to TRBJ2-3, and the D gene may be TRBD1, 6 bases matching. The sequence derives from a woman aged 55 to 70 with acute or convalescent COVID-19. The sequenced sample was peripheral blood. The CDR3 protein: CASSRAFLGQRTDTQYF. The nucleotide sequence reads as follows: TGTGCCAGCAGCCGCGCGTTTCTAGGACAGCGCACAGATACGCAGTATTTT. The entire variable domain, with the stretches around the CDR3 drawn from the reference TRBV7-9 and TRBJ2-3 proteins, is DTGVSQNPRHKITKRGQNVTFRCDPISEHNRLYWYRQTLGQGPEFLTYFQNEAQLEKSRLLSDRFSAERPKGSFSTLEIQRTEQGDSAMYLCASSRAFLGQRTDTQYFGPGTRLTVL.